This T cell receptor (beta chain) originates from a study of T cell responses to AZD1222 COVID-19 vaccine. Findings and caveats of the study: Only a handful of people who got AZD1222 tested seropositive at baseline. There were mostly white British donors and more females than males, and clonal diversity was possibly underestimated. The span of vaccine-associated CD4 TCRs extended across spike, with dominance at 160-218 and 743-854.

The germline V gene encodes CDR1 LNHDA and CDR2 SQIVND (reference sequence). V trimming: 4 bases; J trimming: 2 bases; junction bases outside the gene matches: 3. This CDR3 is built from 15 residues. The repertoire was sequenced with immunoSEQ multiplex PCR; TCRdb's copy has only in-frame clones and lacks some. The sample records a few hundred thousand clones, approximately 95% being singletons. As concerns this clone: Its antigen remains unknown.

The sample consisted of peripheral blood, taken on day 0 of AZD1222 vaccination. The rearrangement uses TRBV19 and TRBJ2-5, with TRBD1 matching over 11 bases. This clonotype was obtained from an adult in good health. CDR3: CASSSGTGGQETQYF. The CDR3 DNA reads TGTGCCAGTAGTAGTGGGACAGGGGGTCAAGAGACCCAGTACTTC.